A single sample is the source of the 3 T cell receptor beta chains below, sequenced in a study of beta chain features in type 1 diabetes. As every portion of the isolated RNA was reverse transcribed, the sequencing read expressed TCRB transcripts. Produced via immunoSEQ multiplex PCR; TCRdb's table is partial and in-frame only. The data hold 350,000 to 450,000 clones, with over 11% observed a single time. The sequencing input was naive CD4+ T cells from blood. The receptor source for this set is a man in his thirties or forties in good health.

The chain employs TRBV7-9 and TRBJ2-3; D remains ambiguous. Germline V gene sequence: CDR1 SEHNR, CDR2 FQNEAQ (reference sequence). V gave up 5 bases and J gave up 8 bases, with 8 bases separating them. The CDR3 has 11 residues. The CDR3 region is CASSPIITQYF. DNA of the CDR3: TGTGCCAGCAGCCCGATCATTACGCAGTATTTT.

The gene calls are TRBV7-2 and TRBJ2-5; weak D call: TRBD2 (5 bases). The CDR3 consists of 15 residues. Trimming removed 1 base from V and 4 bases from J, with 13 bases in between. Germline V gives CDR1 SGHTA, CDR2 FQGNSA. CDR3 in DNA: TGTGCCAGCAGCTTAGGCGGGCCGCCCCCAGAGACCCAGTACTTC. It specifies CASSLGGPPPETQYF. Using reference TRBV7-2 and TRBJ2-5 for the parts outside the CDR3, the full variable domain is GAGVSQSPSNKVTEKGKDVELRCDPISGHTALYWYRQSLGQGLEFLIYFQGNSAPDKSGLPSDRFSAERTGGSVSTLTIQRTQQEDSAVYLCASSLGGPPPETQYFGPGTRLLVL.

The rearrangement links TRBV7-2 to TRBJ1-1; weak D call: TRBD1 (5 bases). The CDR3 has 14 amino acids. Germline CDR1 reads SGHTA; CDR2 reads FQGNSA. The V end lost 3 bases, the J end lost 7 bases, and 15 bases lay between the germline ends. As DNA, the CDR3 is TGTGCCAGCAGCTTCCGGGGCAGAAGCATTGAAGCTTTCTTT. Translating gives CASSFRGRSIEAFF. Supplemented by reference TRBV7-2 and TRBJ1-1, the full variable domain reads GAGVSQSPSNKVTEKGKDVELRCDPISGHTALYWYRQSLGQGLEFLIYFQGNSAPDKSGLPSDRFSAERTGGSVSTLTIQRTQQEDSAVYLCASSFRGRSIEAFFGQGTRLTVV.